The clone carrying this TCR beta chain has just a few counts. The sample is drawn from a study of blood T cell repertoires in COVID-19. As for the study in general: The United States, Italy and Spain supplied acute and convalescent COVID-19 samples. The cDNA or gDNA used as material had been derived from T cells, B-cell-depleted T cells, or PBMCs.

The authors' processing: How many nucleated cells were present was estimated from reference gene primer amplification. Sequencing was performed with immunoSEQ multiplex PCR; in TCRdb, only in-frame clones are kept and a portion is missing. Clonal size and the V and J genes are those of that table, whereas D and trimming came from the DNA. The profile shows 100,000 or so clones, roughly 80% of them singletons. The CDR3 length is 15 residues. From germline, CDR1 is MDHEN and CDR2 SYDVKM. V was shortened by 7 bases and J by 0 bases, with 13 bases between the two germline ends. V usage is TRBV28 and J usage is TRBJ1-5, with unresolved D. The sequenced material came from peripheral blood. This receptor was obtained from an elderly woman with acute or convalescent COVID-19. CDR3 coding DNA: TGTGCCAGCATGTATATCAGGTATAGCAATCAGCCCCAGCATTTT. Protein: CASMYIRYSNQPQHF.